The present T cell receptor (beta chain) was sequenced within a study of blood T cells in healthy people across ages. This clonotype was counted ten times or more. A sample-barcoded 5' primer and a J-beta primer mix were used in a second PCR of roughly 7 to 12 cycles. TCRdb re-derived calls from the 5' RACE reads in MiXCR, one entry per CDR3 protein. The sample has hundreds of thousands of distinct CDR3 sequences, more than 50% seen once; the top ten hold 25% to 30%. Between the trimmed V and J ends, which lost 0 bases and 0 bases, there was a span of 15 bases. CDR1 is DFQATT and CDR2 is SNEGSKA in the germline V gene (reference sequence). The CDR3 runs 16 residues.

This clonotype was sampled from a middle-aged man in good health. V and J are TRBV20-1 and TRBJ2-7, with TRBD1 as a possible D gene (5 bases). The sequenced sample was blood. CDR3 amino acids: CSARDPNRPSSYEQYF. CDR3 nucleotide sequence: TGCAGTGCTAGAGATCCCAACAGGCCAAGCTCCTACGAGCAGTACTTC.